This TCR beta chain was identified during a study of T cells after yellow fever vaccination. Overall study context: SMART-Seq v4 Ultra Low Input handled preparation of low-cell-number fractions. Study findings and constraints: In post-booster samples, most primary-vaccination clones reappeared (about 95% CD4, 70% to 90% CD8). Peak timing came faster in the weaker secondary response, day 5 versus 15.

Between the trimmed V and J ends, which lost 3 bases and 6 bases, there was a span of 14 bases. This CDR3 comprises 14 residues. This clonotype came up many times. Its antigen is not identified. Universal primer sites and UMIs were introduced during 5'RACE template-switching synthesis of TCR cDNA. TCRdb itself ran the 5' RACE reads through MiXCR, one entry per CDR3 protein. Here the sample spans some 110,000 distinct CDR3 sequences, around 8.6% being singletons. The V and J genes are TRBV12-3 or TRBV12-4 and TRBJ1-1; D perhaps matches TRBD1 (6 bases). This receptor was obtained from a man aged 25-45 years who received the YFV17D yellow fever vaccine. Material: CD8+ T cells sorted from PBMCs, obtained 45 days after the yellow fever booster vaccination. CDR3 bases: TGTGCCAGCAGTTTCGGGGGCCGGGGCGCTGAAGCTTTCTTT. Translation: CASSFGGRGAEAFF.